This T cell receptor (beta chain) came from a study of blood T cell repertoires in COVID-19. Overall study: Samples representing acute and convalescent COVID-19 were sourced from the United States, Italy and Spain.

Only in-frame clones appear in the TCRdb table, and some are missing; sequencing was by immunoSEQ multiplex PCR. The repertoire holds over 120,000 clones, about 82% seen once, with around 4.8% in the top ten. V lost 4 bases to trimming and J lost 11 bases; unmatched junction nucleotides: 6. In germline, CDR1 is MDHEN, CDR2 SYDVKM. This CDR3 is built from 12 residues. The specimen was peripheral blood. The chain has TRBV28 and TRBJ1-2; TRBD1 aligns across 8 bases. The receptor's source is a woman of 80 years or more with active or convalescent COVID-19. In DNA, the CDR3 is TGTGCCAGCAGTTCCGGGGACAGGCTATACACCTTC. Encoded protein: CASSSGDRLYTF.